This TCR beta chain was captured in a study of cytomegalovirus exposure and HLA in healthy donors. Notes on the study in general: Three chains linked to CMV were shown in vitro to be specific for CMV antigens. Rarity marked most TCR sequences, yet some public TCRs occurred in many donors. Cytomegalovirus association was listed for 150 to 200 TCR beta chains.

The table came from immunoSEQ multiplex PCR; TCRdb's copy has only in-frame clones and leaves some out. The repertoire holds 160,000 or so clones, about 89% seen once, with approximately 2.4% in the top ten. The CDR3 contains 17 residues. Trimming took 3 bases from V and 4 from J; bases not matched to a gene: 11. Germline CDR1 SGDLS, CDR2 YYNGEE. In the case of this clone: Its antigen is unidentified.

The chain carries TRBV9 and TRBJ2-3, with TRBD1 identical over 10 bases. The material sequenced was PBMCs. This clonotype was sampled from a man aged 18 to 30 in good health and CMV-seropositive. In DNA form, the CDR3 reads TGTGCCAGCAGCGAGGGGATGGGACAGGGGAAATCAGATACGCAGTATTTT. Amino acid sequence: CASSEGMGQGKSDTQYF. Supplemented by reference TRBV9 and TRBJ2-3, the full variable domain reads DSGVTQTPKHLITATGQRVTLRCSPRSGDLSVYWYQQSLDQGLQFLIQYYNGEERAKGNILERFSAQQFPDLHSELNLSSLELGDSALYFCASSEGMGQGKSDTQYFGPGTRLTVL.